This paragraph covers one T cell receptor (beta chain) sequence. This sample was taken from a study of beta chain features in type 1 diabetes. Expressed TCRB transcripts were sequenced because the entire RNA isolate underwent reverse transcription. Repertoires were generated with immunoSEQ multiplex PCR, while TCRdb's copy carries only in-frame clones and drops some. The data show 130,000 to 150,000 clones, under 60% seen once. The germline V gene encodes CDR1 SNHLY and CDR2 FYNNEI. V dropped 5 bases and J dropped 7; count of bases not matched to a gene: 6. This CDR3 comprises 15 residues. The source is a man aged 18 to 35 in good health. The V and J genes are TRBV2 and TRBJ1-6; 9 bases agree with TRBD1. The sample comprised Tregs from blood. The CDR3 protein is CASSPGQGANSPLHF. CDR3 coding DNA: TGTGCCAGCAGTCCGGGACAGGGAGCGAATTCACCCCTCCACTTT.